What follows describes a single T cell receptor (beta chain). This sample was included in a study of cytomegalovirus exposure and HLA in healthy donors. Germline values: CDR1 MDHEN, CDR2 SYDVKM. V shed 5 bases and J shed 9 bases, with 14 bases lying between them. The CDR3 extends over 13 amino acids. The PCR used 60 Vbeta and 13 Jbeta primers. Clones were sequenced by immunoSEQ multiplex PCR, and TCRdb holds only the in-frame ones, with some missing. The table shows 150,000 to 200,000 clones, with about four fifths occurring only once. Sequenced material: PBMCs. The chain joins TRBV28 to TRBJ2-1; TRBD2 might be the D (6 bases). The source is a man in his thirties or forties in good health and CMV-seronegative. The CDR3 region is CASSRTSGGEQFF. The CDR3 DNA reads TGTGCCAGCAGTCGGACCTCCGGGGGTGAGCAGTTCTTC. Full variable domain (rest looked up from reference TRBV28 and TRBJ2-1): DVKVTQSSRYLVKRTGEKVFLECVQDMDHENMFWYRQDPGLGLRLIYFSYDVKMKEKGDIPEGYSVSREKKERFSLILESASTNQTSMYLCASSRTSGGEQFFGPGTRLTVL.